The 32 T cell receptor beta chains given below trace back to one sample, sequenced in a study of shared clonotypes between healthy human individuals. Repertoires were generated with immunoSEQ multiplex PCR, while TCRdb's copy carries only in-frame clones and drops some. This table holds over a million clones, around three quarters found once. Sequencing was done on a sample of memory CD4+ T cells from PBMCs. Subset noted: CD45RA-negative fraction. The receptor set was obtained from a man aged 18 to 29 in good health. Some clones in this sample may be carry-over from other donors' samples.

The chain employs TRBV9 and TRBJ1-1, with D maybe TRBD1 (5 bases). The V gene lost 2 bases and the J gene lost 3 bases, with 11 bases spanning the gap. The CDR3 has 14 residues. From germline, CDR1 is SGDLS and CDR2 YYNGEE. The CDR3 sequence is CASSVGVGDTEAFF. In DNA form, the CDR3 reads TGTGCCAGCAGCGTGGGGGTGGGCGACACTGAAGCTTTCTTT.

The table lists this clone with a few counts. The rearrangement joins TRBV7-2 to TRBJ2-1; 10 bases line up with TRBD1. J lost 4 bases, V lost 4 bases, and 7 bases had no gene match. Germline V gene data show CDR1 as SGHTA and CDR2 as FQGNSA. The length of the CDR3 is 16 residues. CDR3 in amino acids: CASSSKPGQGYNEQFF. The CDR3, as DNA: TGTGCCAGCAGCTCAAAACCGGGACAGGGGTACAATGAGCAGTTCTTC.

The rearrangement links TRBV4-2 to TRBJ2-5; tentatively, D is TRBD2 (6 bases). Germline V lookup: CDR1 LGHNA, CDR2 YNFKEQ. V lost 1 base and J lost 4, with 19 bases in between. This CDR3 is built from 17 residues. CDR3 loop: CASSQGQEGGPGETQYF. The CDR3 DNA follows: TGTGCCAGCAGCCAAGGTCAGGAGGGAGGCCCAGGAGAGACCCAGTACTTC.

The chain recombines TRBV7-9 with TRBJ2-7, with a weak D call TRBD1 (7 bases). The CDR3 covers 15 residues. The germline V gene has CDR1 SEHNR and CDR2 FQNEAQ (reference sequence). Trimming left V 8 bases short and J 5 bases short, with 22 bases between. DNA for the CDR3: TGTGCCAGCTCAGGAGGGGGGACAGAGGGAAACGAGCAGTACTTC. This translates into CASSGGGTEGNEQYF.

The chain recombines TRBV14 with TRBJ1-6; D gene uncertain. The CDR3 length is 15 residues. Deletions cut 0 bases from V and 7 bases from J, with 10 bases between. Germline V gene data show CDR1 as SGHDN and CDR2 as FVKESK. This chain's CDR3 is CASSQDPGWNSPLHF. For the CDR3, the DNA is TGTGCCAGCAGCCAAGATCCTGGTTGGAATTCACCCCTCCACTTT.

Points on this clone: Other DNA sequences within the sample encode an identical CDR3. The V and J genes are TRBV7-2 and TRBJ2-5; D is ambiguous. Trimming pared 1 base from V and 1 base from J, leaving 7 bases between. The CDR3 has 14 residues. The germline gives CDR1 SGHTA, CDR2 FQGNSA. The CDR3 bases are TGTGCCAGCAGCTTAGGACGGAGCCAAGAGACCCAGTACTTC. It codes for CASSLGRSQETQYF.

This rearrangement joins TRBV14 to TRBJ2-6, with a possible D match to TRBD2 (5 bases). This CDR3 is built from 17 residues. Trimming stripped 1 base from V and 2 bases from J, with 12 bases between. CDR1 and CDR2 (germline): SGHDN, FVKESK. Written as DNA, the CDR3 is TGTGCCAGCAGCCAAGTTAGGCCCGGGGCTGGGGCCAACGTCCTGACTTTC. Translated, it gives CASSQVRPGAGANVLTF.

This clone was found a few times. V and J are TRBV7-8 and TRBJ2-3, with TRBD2 matching 7 bases. The V gene end was trimmed by 5 bases and the J gene end by 3 bases; junction bases not matched to a gene: 8. Looked up from germline, CDR1 is SGHVS and CDR2 is FQNEAQ. CDR3 length: 15 residues. Here the CDR3 reads CASSRRAGATDTQYF. The CDR3 DNA follows: TGTGCCAGCAGCCGGCGGGCGGGAGCGACAGATACGCAGTATTTT.

The J gene is TRBJ2-1, the V gene TRBV13; TRBD2 matches 9 bases. The CDR3 contains 16 residues. Germline CDR1 reads PRHDT; CDR2 reads FYEKMQ (reference sequence). The J segment lost 7 bases and the V segment lost 5 bases, leaving 12 bases of the junction unmatched. CDR3 bases: TGTGCCAGCAGCCCTTTAAGCGGGAGGTCCCTAAATGAGCAGTTCTTC. It specifies CASSPLSGRSLNEQFF. Combining the CDR3 with reference TRBV13 and TRBJ2-1 gives the whole variable domain AAGVIQSPRHLIKEKRETATLKCYPIPRHDTVYWYQQGPGQDPQFLISFYEKMQSDKGSIPDRFSAQQFSDYHSELNMSSLELGDSALYFCASSPLSGRSLNEQFFGPGTRLTVL.

This chain uses TRBV18 with TRBJ1-1; the D gene is possibly TRBD1 (6 bases). The length of the CDR3 is 15 residues. Germline assignment: CDR1 KGHSH and CDR2 LQKENI. V lost 3 bases to trimming and J lost 3 bases, with 14 bases between them. DNA of the CDR3: TGTGCCAGCTCACCGCAGCTTTACAGGGACACTGAAGCTTTCTTT. It encodes CASSPQLYRDTEAFF.

This clone was observed a few times. The chain employs TRBV13 and TRBJ2-7; D may correspond to TRBD1 or TRBD2 (5 bases each). V lost 1 base to trimming and J lost 5 bases, with 9 bases between them. The CDR3 is 13 residues long. Germline CDR1 and CDR2: PRHDT and FYEKMQ (reference sequence). For the CDR3, the DNA is TGTGCCAGCAGCTTAGAGAGGGGAAACGAGCAGTACTTC. This sequence encodes CASSLERGNEQYF.

The chain couples TRBV2 to TRBJ2-7; 7 bases line up with TRBD1. CDR1 is SNHLY, CDR2 FYNNEI, per germline. J lost 7 bases, V lost 3 bases, and 9 bases had no gene match. The CDR3 length is 14 residues. CDR3 loop: CASSDRGAGGEQYF. In nucleotides, the CDR3 is TGTGCCAGCAGTGATCGAGGGGCAGGGGGAGAGCAGTACTTC.

The chain has TRBV6-4 and TRBJ1-4; a weak D match, TRBD1 (5 bases). V lost 2 bases, J lost 5 bases, and 12 bases lay in between. Per germline, CDR1 MRHNA and CDR2 SNTAGT. This CDR3 has 15 amino acids. CDR3 residues: CASSDPRDLNEKLFF. The CDR3 DNA is TGTGCCAGCAGTGACCCCCGGGACCTCAATGAAAAACTGTTTTTT.

Ten or more counts support this clone. The chain joins TRBV7-8 to TRBJ2-2; D is undetermined. CDR1 and CDR2 from the germline V gene are SGHVS and FQNEAQ. This CDR3 has 16 residues. The germline V and J ends were trimmed by 2 bases and 5 bases, with 15 bases remaining between them. In nucleotides, the CDR3 is TGTGCCAGCAGCTTATCACGGACGGAGCCGACCGGGGAGCTGTTTTTT. Translating it yields CASSLSRTEPTGELFF. Full variable domain (rest looked up from reference TRBV7-8 and TRBJ2-2): GAGVSQSPRYKVAKRGQDVALRCDPISGHVSLFWYQQALGQGPEFLTYFQNEAQLDKSGLPSDRFFAERPEGSVSTLKIQRTQQEDSAVYLCASSLSRTEPTGELFFGEGSRLTVL.

V and J are TRBV6-1 and TRBJ1-2; no clear D gene. CDR3 length equals 14 residues. Trimming took off 2 bases at V and 4 bases at J, with 11 bases between the two ends. In germline, CDR1 is MNHNS, CDR2 SASEGT. The CDR3 DNA reads TGTGCCAGCAGTGAAAACGGGGAAGGCTATGGCTACACCTTC. Residues: CASSENGEGYGYTF.

A note on this clone: The same CDR3 arises from other DNA sequences in this sample as well. The chain has TRBV20-1 and TRBJ2-7; D is undetermined. Germline CDR1 and CDR2: DFQATT and SNEGSKA (reference sequence). The CDR3 has 11 amino acids. Trimming stripped 6 bases from V and 7 bases from J, with 13 bases between. The DNA of the CDR3 is TGCAGTGCAGACCTTCCCGGGGAGCAGTACTTC. As protein: CSADLPGEQYF.

The chain recombines TRBV21-1 with TRBJ1-1; the table's D call TRBD1 went unverified against the DNA. TRBV21-1 is classified as a pseudogene. The CDR3 is 15 amino acids. The CDR3 sequence is CASSGSTGSYTEAFF. The CDR3 coding sequence is TGTGCCAGCAGCGGTTCGACAGGTTCCTACACTGAAGCTTTCTTT.

This chain links TRBV5-1 with TRBJ1-4; D is ambiguous. Germline V gene sequence: CDR1 SGHRS, CDR2 YFSETQ. This CDR3 region has 15 residues. V was pared by 0 bases and J by 4 bases, with 10 bases between. The CDR3: CASSLAGRHNEKLFF. In DNA, the CDR3 is TGCGCCAGCAGCTTGGCTGGTCGCCATAATGAAAAACTGTTTTTT.

The chain employs TRBV29-1 and TRBJ2-5; D remains unclear. CDR1 is SQVTM and CDR2 is ANQGSEA in the germline V gene. V shed 5 bases and J shed 2 bases, with 9 bases lying between them. The CDR3 is 12 amino acids. CDR3 sequence reads: CSVNRPQETQYF. CDR3 bases: TGCAGCGTTAACAGACCGCAAGAGACCCAGTACTTC.

The gene calls are TRBV25-1 and TRBJ1-4; possibly TRBD1 for D (6 bases). Germline CDR1 is MGHDK and CDR2 is SYGVNS. CDR3 length equals 13 residues. The germline V and J ends were trimmed by 5 bases and 7 bases, with 11 bases remaining between them. CDR3 DNA: TGTGCCAGCAGTCTCACAGGGACTGAAAAACTGTTTTTT. It encodes CASSLTGTEKLFF.

Worth noting for this clone: This sample includes further DNA sequences coding for the same CDR3. The CDR3: CASSVSPSTDTQYF. The CDR3 DNA sequence: TGTGCCAGCAGCGTCTCGCCATCAACAGATACGCAGTATTTT. The V call is TRBV9, the J call TRBJ2-3; D unresolved. Trimming removed 2 bases at V and 3 bases at J, with 10 bases between. The V gene's germline CDR1 is SGDLS and CDR2 YYNGEE. CDR3 length: 14 residues.

Only one count was recorded for this clone. A read error may produce the germline difference seen at one junction end. The chain uses TRBV29-1 and TRBJ2-2; 8 bases match TRBD1. CDR1 and CDR2 from the germline V gene are SQVTM and ANQGSEA. The CDR3 contains 18 residues. The CDR3 DNA sequence: TGCAGCGTGGATCCCAGGGGGCAGGCCCTCAGGTCCACCGGGGAGCTGCTTTTT. This gives the protein CSVDPRGQALRSTGELLF.

To note about this clone: Mismatch with germline at one junction end may stem from a read error. The chain has TRBV29-1 and TRBJ1-5, with a tentative D call TRBD1 (5 bases). The CDR3 loop spans 10 amino acids. CDR1 is SQVTM and CDR2 is ANQGSEA in the germline V gene. The CDR3, as DNA: TGCAGCGTCGCCGGGACGCTCGTTAATTTT. This translates into CSVAGTLVNF.

The chain is built from TRBV7-5 and TRBJ2-5. TRBV7-5 is tagged as a pseudogene. The CDR3 is 15 amino acids. CDR3 in DNA: TGTGCCAGAAGCTACCCCGGCCAGCCCCAAGAGACCCAGTACTTC. It translates to CARSYPGQPQETQYF.

The chain has TRBV12-5 and TRBJ2-2, with 10 bases that match TRBD1. The germline gives CDR1 LGHNT, CDR2 FRNRAP. V shed 5 bases, J shed 6 bases, and the junction held 6 bases outside the gene matches. The CDR3 sequence is 15 residues long. The CDR3 coding sequence is TGTGCTAGTGGTCCCGGACAGGGGGGGGCCGGGGAGCTGTTTTTT. As protein: CASGPGQGGAGELFF.

V usage is TRBV6-1 and J usage is TRBJ2-3; no clear D. V was clipped by 3 bases and J by 2 bases, with 6 bases between them. The CDR3 has 13 amino acids. CDR1 and CDR2 (germline): MNHNS, SASEGT. The CDR3 loop is CASSESDTDTQYF. CDR3 DNA: TGTGCCAGCAGTGAGTCAGACACAGATACGCAGTATTTT.

The chain employs TRBV6-5 and TRBJ2-7; unclear D gene. CDR1 and CDR2 (germline): MNHEY, SVGAGI. The CDR3 spans 13 residues. Deletions cut 7 bases from V and 2 bases from J, with 12 bases between. CDR3 region: CASTSAMTYEQYF. In DNA, the CDR3 is TGTGCCAGCACCTCCGCCATGACCTACGAGCAGTACTTC.

The chain links TRBV4-2 to TRBJ2-5, with 13 bases that match TRBD2. Trimming removed 5 bases from V and 2 bases from J; junction bases left unmatched: 5. Germline V gene sequence: CDR1 LGHNA, CDR2 YNFKEQ. The length of the CDR3 is 16 residues. CDR3 DNA: TGTGCCAGCAGCTCCCGACTAGCGGGAGGACAAGAGACCCAGTACTTC. Translation: CASSSRLAGGQETQYF.

V and J are TRBV30 and TRBJ1-1; TRBD1 matches 10 bases. The CDR3 spans 14 residues. Unmatched junction bases numbered 8, after V lost 0 bases and J lost 10 bases. Germline CDR1 and CDR2: GTSNPN and SVGIG (reference sequence). The CDR3, as DNA: TGTGCCTGGAGTGTGGGAGGGACAGGGGTCCCAGCTTTCTTT. Amino acids: CAWSVGGTGVPAFF.

V gene TRBV10-1 combines with J gene TRBJ2-1; D is unclear. In germline, CDR1 is WNHNN, CDR2 SYGVQD (reference sequence). The CDR3 contains 15 residues. V gave up 3 bases and J gave up 5 bases, with 14 bases separating them. CDR3 amino acids: CASSDYILGDNEQFF. For the CDR3, the DNA is TGCGCCAGCAGTGACTATATTTTGGGCGACAATGAGCAGTTCTTC.

The rearrangement joins TRBV5-5 to TRBJ2-3; 7 bases agree with TRBD1. Germline-derived CDR1 and CDR2 are SGHKS and YYEKEE (reference sequence). V was pared by 2 bases and J by 0 bases, with 9 bases of the junction left unmatched. CDR3 length: 17 amino acids. The CDR3 loop is CASSFLTTGPSTDTQYF. Written as DNA, the CDR3 is TGTGCCAGCAGCTTCCTAACGACAGGGCCTAGCACAGATACGCAGTATTTT.

The chain is built from TRBV18 and TRBJ2-4; 12 bases agree with TRBD2. This CDR3 spans 13 amino acids. Trimming at V came to 5 bases and at J to 10 bases, leaving 3 bases not matched to a gene. Germline V gene data show CDR1 as KGHSH and CDR2 as LQKENI. CDR3 in DNA: TGTGCCAGCTCAGACGGGACTAGCGGGATTCAGTACTTC. Its protein is CASSDGTSGIQYF.